This is a list of T cell receptor beta chains from one sample in a study of Ad26.COV2.S vaccination and SARS-CoV-2 variants. TCRdb's copy holds only in-frame clones and misses some; the assay was immunoSEQ multiplex PCR. The sample holds 440,000 or so clones, about 90% seen once. The source material was peripheral blood, sampled in a trial of Ad26.COV2.S vaccine versus placebo. These receptors all stem from a person aged 18-65 years who received the Ad26.COV2.S COVID-19 vaccine or a placebo. Both conserved end residues are part of each CDR3. Each record gives: clone size, V gene, D gene, J gene, CDR3 DNA, CDR3 protein. D genes are given only for firm matches. Not all rows give a size; the values are once, few, many and, for expanded clones, a class.

clone_size: -
v_call: TRBV20-1
d_call: -
j_call: TRBJ1-1
cdr3_nt: TGCAGTGCTAGGCAGAACACTGAAGCTTTCTTT
cdr3_aa: CSARQNTEAFF

clone_size: -
v_call: TRBV11-3
d_call: -
j_call: TRBJ1-4
cdr3_nt: TGTGCCAGCAGCCCGATTGGGTCAGGAGCTAATGAAAAACTGTTTTTT
cdr3_aa: CASSPIGSGANEKLFF

clone_size: -
v_call: TRBV4-3
d_call: -
j_call: TRBJ1-1
cdr3_nt: TGCGCCAGCAGCCAAGATAGGGGGAGCACTGAAGCTTTCTTT
cdr3_aa: CASSQDRGSTEAFF

clone_size: -
v_call: TRBV25-1
d_call: -
j_call: TRBJ2-7
cdr3_nt: TGTGCCAGCAGTGGCCACTCCCCCGGGACACCAAACCCCTACGAGCAGTACTTC
cdr3_aa: CASSGHSPGTPNPYEQYF

clone_size: -
v_call: TRBV5-8
d_call: TRBD1
j_call: TRBJ1-5
cdr3_nt: TGTGCCAGCAACACCGCACAGGGGGCCTATCAGCCCCAGCATTTT
cdr3_aa: CASNTAQGAYQPQHF

clone_size: -
v_call: TRBV7-9
d_call: -
j_call: TRBJ2-7
cdr3_nt: TGTGCCAGCAGCTCCGTCCGGACGTCCTACGAGCAGTACTTC
cdr3_aa: CASSSVRTSYEQYF

clone_size: once
v_call: TRBV9
d_call: -
j_call: TRBJ2-1
cdr3_nt: TGTGCCAGCAGCGTTGGTTTCCACAATGAGCAGTTCTTC
cdr3_aa: CASSVGFHNEQFF

clone_size: -
v_call: TRBV5-6
d_call: -
j_call: TRBJ2-5
cdr3_nt: TGTGCCAGCAGCTTGGGCAGGGTAGAGACCCAGTACTTC
cdr3_aa: CASSLGRVETQYF

clone_size: -
v_call: TRBV11-2
d_call: -
j_call: TRBJ1-1
cdr3_nt: TGTGCCAGCAGCTTAGAAAAAGGGACACTTCTATCTTTTATGAACACTGAAGCTTTCTTT
cdr3_aa: CASSLEKGTLLSFMNTEAFF

clone_size: -
v_call: TRBV6-5
d_call: TRBD1
j_call: TRBJ1-6
cdr3_nt: TGTGCCACCAGTTACAGGGGTTCCTATAATTCACCCCTCCACTTT
cdr3_aa: CATSYRGSYNSPLHF

clone_size: -
v_call: TRBV7-6
d_call: -
j_call: TRBJ2-6
cdr3_nt: TGTGCCAGCAGCCCCGGGGGCTCTGGGGCCAACGTCCTGACTTTC
cdr3_aa: CASSPGGSGANVLTF

clone_size: few
v_call: TRBV7-8
d_call: TRBD1
j_call: TRBJ1-5
cdr3_nt: TGTGCCAGCAGCTTCTCTGGAGGGGGCGTTGTTCAGCCCCAGCATTTT
cdr3_aa: CASSFSGGGVVQPQHF

clone_size: -
v_call: TRBV29-1
d_call: -
j_call: TRBJ2-5
cdr3_nt: TGCAGCGTTGGGTCAGAAGAGACCCAGTACTTC
cdr3_aa: CSVGSEETQYF

clone_size: -
v_call: TRBV5-1
d_call: TRBD2
j_call: TRBJ2-3
cdr3_nt: TGCGCCAGCAGCTTGACCCCCCCGGGACTAGCGGGGGGGGCAGATACGCAGTATTTT
cdr3_aa: CASSLTPPGLAGGADTQYF

clone_size: -
v_call: TRBV7-9
d_call: -
j_call: TRBJ2-1
cdr3_nt: TGTGCCAGCAGCTTACCTGGGGATGAGCAGTTCTTC
cdr3_aa: CASSLPGDEQFF

clone_size: -
v_call: TRBV19
d_call: -
j_call: TRBJ1-3
cdr3_nt: TGTGCCAGTAGCAACAGGGATCCAGGAAACACCATATATTTT
cdr3_aa: CASSNRDPGNTIYF

clone_size: -
v_call: TRBV6-5
d_call: -
j_call: TRBJ2-7
cdr3_nt: TGTGCCAGCAGTTACGGCACCTCGGGGCACTACGAGCAGTACTTC
cdr3_aa: CASSYGTSGHYEQYF

clone_size: -
v_call: TRBV1
d_call: -
j_call: TRBJ1-5
cdr3_nt: TGCACCAGCGGAGGGAACTATAGCAATCAGCCCCAGCATTTT
cdr3_aa: CTSGGNYSNQPQHF

clone_size: -
v_call: TRBV25-1
d_call: TRBD2
j_call: TRBJ2-5
cdr3_nt: TGTGCCAGCAGTGCGGGACTAGCGGTAACTCTCCAAGAGACCCAGTACTTC
cdr3_aa: CASSAGLAVTLQETQYF

clone_size: -
v_call: TRBV7-9
d_call: -
j_call: TRBJ2-3
cdr3_nt: TGTGCCAGCAGCCCCCCCGGTAGCACAGATACGCAGTATTTT
cdr3_aa: CASSPPGSTDTQYF

clone_size: -
v_call: TRBV19
d_call: -
j_call: TRBJ2-7
cdr3_nt: TGTGCCAGTAGCAATATCAGGACGAAAACCTACGAGCAGTACTTC
cdr3_aa: CASSNIRTKTYEQYF

clone_size: -
v_call: TRBV7-6
d_call: TRBD2
j_call: TRBJ2-1
cdr3_nt: TGTGCCAGCAGCCACCGAAGGCTAGCGGGGGGTTTGTATGAGCAGTTCTTC
cdr3_aa: CASSHRRLAGGLYEQFF

clone_size: -
v_call: TRBV6-4
d_call: -
j_call: TRBJ2-7
cdr3_nt: TGTGCCAGCAGTAAGACGGCAGCCTACGAGCAGTACTTC
cdr3_aa: CASSKTAAYEQYF

clone_size: -
v_call: TRBV10-2
d_call: -
j_call: TRBJ2-1
cdr3_nt: TGCGCCAGCATTCCGGGACGGACGTACAATGAGCAGTTCTTC
cdr3_aa: CASIPGRTYNEQFF

clone_size: -
v_call: TRBV10-2
d_call: TRBD2
j_call: TRBJ2-7
cdr3_nt: TGCGCCAGCAGTGAAGCGGCTAGCGGGGTCTACGAGCAGTACTTC
cdr3_aa: CASSEAASGVYEQYF

clone_size: -
v_call: TRBV14
d_call: -
j_call: TRBJ1-2
cdr3_nt: TGTGCCAGCAGCCAAGATTCTACAGGGCCCATCGGGGATAACTATGGCTACACCTTC
cdr3_aa: CASSQDSTGPIGDNYGYTF

clone_size: -
v_call: TRBV19
d_call: -
j_call: TRBJ1-5
cdr3_nt: TGTGCCAGTAGTATATCCGGATACAATCAGCCCCAGCATTTT
cdr3_aa: CASSISGYNQPQHF

clone_size: -
v_call: TRBV7-2
d_call: -
j_call: TRBJ2-2
cdr3_nt: TGTGCCAGCAGCTTTCAGCTAGCGAACACCGGGGAGCTGTTTTTT
cdr3_aa: CASSFQLANTGELFF

clone_size: -
v_call: TRBV13
d_call: -
j_call: TRBJ1-1
cdr3_nt: TGTGCCAGCAGTCAAGGGGTTGGTGACACTGAAGCTTTCTTT
cdr3_aa: CASSQGVGDTEAFF

clone_size: once
v_call: TRBV5-1
d_call: -
j_call: TRBJ2-5
cdr3_nt: TGCGCCAGCAGCTTGGATGAGACCCAGTACTTC
cdr3_aa: CASSLDETQYF

clone_size: -
v_call: TRBV24-1
d_call: -
j_call: TRBJ2-3
cdr3_nt: TGTGCCACCAGTGGGGACTCTTGGCATACGCAGTATTTT
cdr3_aa: CATSGDSWHTQYF

clone_size: once
v_call: TRBV19
d_call: TRBD1
j_call: TRBJ2-5
cdr3_nt: TGTGCCAGTAGTATAGCGGCCGGGACAGGGAATTTCAAGGCCCAGTACTTC
cdr3_aa: CASSIAAGTGNFKAQYF